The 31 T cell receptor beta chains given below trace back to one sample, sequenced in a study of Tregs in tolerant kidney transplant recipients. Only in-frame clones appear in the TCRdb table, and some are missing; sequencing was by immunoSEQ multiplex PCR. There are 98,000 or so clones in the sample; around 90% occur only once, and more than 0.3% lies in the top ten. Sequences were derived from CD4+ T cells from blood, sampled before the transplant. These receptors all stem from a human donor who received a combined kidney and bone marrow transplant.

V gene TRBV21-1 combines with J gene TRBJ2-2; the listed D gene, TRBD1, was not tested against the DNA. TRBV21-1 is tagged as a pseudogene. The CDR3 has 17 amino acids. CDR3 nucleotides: TGTGCCAGCAGCCCTCGGGACAGGTTAAACCCCCCCGGGGAGCTGTTTTTT. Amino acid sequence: CASSPRDRLNPPGELFF.

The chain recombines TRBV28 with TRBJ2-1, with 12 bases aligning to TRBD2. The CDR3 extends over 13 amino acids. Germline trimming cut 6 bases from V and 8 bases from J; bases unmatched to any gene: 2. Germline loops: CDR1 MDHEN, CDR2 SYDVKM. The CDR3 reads CASRTSGSYEQFF. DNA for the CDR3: TGTGCCAGCAGGACTAGCGGGAGCTATGAGCAGTTCTTC.

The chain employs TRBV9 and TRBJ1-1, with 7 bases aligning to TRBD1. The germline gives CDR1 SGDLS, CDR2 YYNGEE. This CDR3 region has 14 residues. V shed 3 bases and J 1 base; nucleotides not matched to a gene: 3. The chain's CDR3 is CASSAGQQNTEAFF. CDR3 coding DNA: TGTGCCAGCAGCGCGGGACAGCAGAACACTGAAGCTTTCTTT. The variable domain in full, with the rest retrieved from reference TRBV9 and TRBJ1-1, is DSGVTQTPKHLITATGQRVTLRCSPRSGDLSVYWYQQSLDQGLQFLIQYYNGEERAKGNILERFSAQQFPDLHSELNLSSLELGDSALYFCASSAGQQNTEAFFGQGTRLTVV.

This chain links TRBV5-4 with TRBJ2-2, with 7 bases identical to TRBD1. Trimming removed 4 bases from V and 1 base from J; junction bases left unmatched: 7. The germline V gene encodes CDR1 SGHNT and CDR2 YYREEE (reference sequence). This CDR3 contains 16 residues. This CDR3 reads CASSPRRTGNTGELFF. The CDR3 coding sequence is TGTGCCAGCAGCCCGAGGAGGACAGGGAACACCGGGGAGCTGTTTTTT. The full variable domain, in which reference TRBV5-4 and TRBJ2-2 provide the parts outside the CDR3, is ETGVTQSPTHLIKTRGQQVTLRCSSQSGHNTVSWYQQALGQGPQFIFQYYREEENGRGNFPPRFSGLQFPNYSSELNVNALELDDSALYLCASSPRRTGNTGELFFGEGSRLTVL.

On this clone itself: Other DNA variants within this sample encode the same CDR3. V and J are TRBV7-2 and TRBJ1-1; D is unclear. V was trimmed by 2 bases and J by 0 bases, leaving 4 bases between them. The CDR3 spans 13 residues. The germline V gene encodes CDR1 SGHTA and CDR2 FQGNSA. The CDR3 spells CASSLQMNTEAFF. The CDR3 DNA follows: TGTGCCAGCAGCTTACAAATGAACACTGAAGCTTTCTTT.

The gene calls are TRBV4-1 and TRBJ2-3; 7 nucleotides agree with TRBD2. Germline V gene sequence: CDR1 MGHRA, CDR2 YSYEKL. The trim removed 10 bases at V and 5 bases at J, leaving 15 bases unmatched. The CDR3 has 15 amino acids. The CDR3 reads CATRIPGGSKDTQYF. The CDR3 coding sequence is TGCGCCACCAGAATCCCGGGGGGATCAAAAGATACGCAGTATTTT.

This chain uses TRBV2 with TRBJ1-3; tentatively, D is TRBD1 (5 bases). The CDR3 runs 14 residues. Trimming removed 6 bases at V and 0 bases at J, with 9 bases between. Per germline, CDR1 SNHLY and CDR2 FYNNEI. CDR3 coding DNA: TGTGCCAGCAGAAACGGGGGCTCTGGAAACACCATATATTTT. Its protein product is CASRNGGSGNTIYF.

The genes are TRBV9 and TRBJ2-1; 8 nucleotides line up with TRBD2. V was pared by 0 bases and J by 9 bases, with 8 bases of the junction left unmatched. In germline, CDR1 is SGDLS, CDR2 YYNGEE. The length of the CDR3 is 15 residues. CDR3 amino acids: CASSVGPAGESEQFF. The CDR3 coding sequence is TGTGCCAGCAGCGTAGGGCCAGCGGGAGAGTCTGAGCAGTTCTTC.

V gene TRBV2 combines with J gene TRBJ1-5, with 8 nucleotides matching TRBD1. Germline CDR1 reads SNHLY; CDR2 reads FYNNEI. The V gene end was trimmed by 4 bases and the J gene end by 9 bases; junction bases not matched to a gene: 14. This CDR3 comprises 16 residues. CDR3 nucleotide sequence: TGTGCCAGCAGTGCAAGGACCGGGACAGGTACCTTGCCCCAGCATTTT. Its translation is CASSARTGTGTLPQHF.

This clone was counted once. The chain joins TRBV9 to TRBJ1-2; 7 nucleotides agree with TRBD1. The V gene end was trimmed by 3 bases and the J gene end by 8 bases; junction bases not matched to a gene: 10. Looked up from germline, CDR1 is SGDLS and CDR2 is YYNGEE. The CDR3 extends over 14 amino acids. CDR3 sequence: CASSAQRQGFGYTF. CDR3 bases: TGTGCCAGCAGCGCCCAACGACAGGGTTTCGGCTACACCTTC.

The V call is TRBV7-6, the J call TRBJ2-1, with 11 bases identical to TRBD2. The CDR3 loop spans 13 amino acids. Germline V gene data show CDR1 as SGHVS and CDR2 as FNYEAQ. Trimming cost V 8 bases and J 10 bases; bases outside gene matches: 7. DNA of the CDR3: TGTGCCAGCGCCGGGACTAGCGGAGAGGAGCAGTTCTTC. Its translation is CASAGTSGEEQFF. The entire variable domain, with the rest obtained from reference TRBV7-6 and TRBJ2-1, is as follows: GAGVSQSPRYKVTKRGQDVALRCDPISGHVSLYWYRQALGQGPEFLTYFNYEAQQDKSGLPNDRFSAERPEGSISTLTIQRTEQRDSAMYRCASAGTSGEEQFFGPGTRLTVL.

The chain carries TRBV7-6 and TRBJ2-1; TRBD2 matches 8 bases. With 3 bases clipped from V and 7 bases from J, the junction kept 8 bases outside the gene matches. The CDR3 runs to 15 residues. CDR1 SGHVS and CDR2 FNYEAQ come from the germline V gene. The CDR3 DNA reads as TGTGCCAGCAGCTTCATGCGGGGGGCCGGGAATGAGCAGTTCTTC. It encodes CASSFMRGAGNEQFF.

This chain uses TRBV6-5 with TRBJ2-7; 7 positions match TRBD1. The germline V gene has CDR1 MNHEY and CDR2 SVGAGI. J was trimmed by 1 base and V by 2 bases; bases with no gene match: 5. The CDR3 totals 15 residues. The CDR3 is CASSYDAGGSYEQYF. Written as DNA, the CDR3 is TGTGCCAGCAGTTACGACGCAGGGGGATCCTACGAGCAGTACTTC.

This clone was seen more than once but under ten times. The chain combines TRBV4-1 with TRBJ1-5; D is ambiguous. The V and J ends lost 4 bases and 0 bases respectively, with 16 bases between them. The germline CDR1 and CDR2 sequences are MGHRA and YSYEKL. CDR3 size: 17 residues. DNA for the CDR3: TGCGCCAGCAGCCCACAAGATATGGGCCTTAGCAATCAGCCCCAGCATTTT. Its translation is CASSPQDMGLSNQPQHF.

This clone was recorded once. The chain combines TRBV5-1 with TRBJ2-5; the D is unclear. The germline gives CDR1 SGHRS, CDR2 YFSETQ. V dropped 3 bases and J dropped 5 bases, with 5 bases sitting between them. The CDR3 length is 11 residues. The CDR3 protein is CASSSGETQYF. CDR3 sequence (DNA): TGCGCCAGCAGCTCCGGGGAGACCCAGTACTTC.

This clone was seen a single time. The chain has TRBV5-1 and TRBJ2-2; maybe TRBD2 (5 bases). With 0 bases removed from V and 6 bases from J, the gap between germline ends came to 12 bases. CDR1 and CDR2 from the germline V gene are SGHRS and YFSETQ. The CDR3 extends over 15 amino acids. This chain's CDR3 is CASSLVGEAAGELFF. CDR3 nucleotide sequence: TGCGCCAGCAGCTTGGTCGGGGAAGCCGCCGGGGAGCTGTTTTTT.

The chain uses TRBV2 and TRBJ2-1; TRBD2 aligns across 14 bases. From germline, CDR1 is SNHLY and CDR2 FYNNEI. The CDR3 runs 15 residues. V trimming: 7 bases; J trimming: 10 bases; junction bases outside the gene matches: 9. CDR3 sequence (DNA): TGTGCCAGCACTCTGGGGACTAGCGGGGGAAACGAGCAGTTCTTC. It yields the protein CASTLGTSGGNEQFF.

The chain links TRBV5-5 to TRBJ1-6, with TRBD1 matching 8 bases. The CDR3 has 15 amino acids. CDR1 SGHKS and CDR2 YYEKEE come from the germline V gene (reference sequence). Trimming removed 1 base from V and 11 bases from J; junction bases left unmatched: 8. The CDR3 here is CASSLPQGGGPPLHF. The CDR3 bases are TGTGCCAGCAGCTTGCCACAGGGGGGCGGGCCACCCCTCCACTTT.

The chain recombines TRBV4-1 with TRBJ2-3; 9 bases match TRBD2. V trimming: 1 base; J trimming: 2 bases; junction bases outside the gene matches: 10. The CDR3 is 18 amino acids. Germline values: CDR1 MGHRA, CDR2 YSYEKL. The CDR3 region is CASSQAKRTSDLTDTQYF. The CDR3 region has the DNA TGCGCCAGCAGCCAAGCAAAAAGGACTAGCGACCTCACAGATACGCAGTATTTT.

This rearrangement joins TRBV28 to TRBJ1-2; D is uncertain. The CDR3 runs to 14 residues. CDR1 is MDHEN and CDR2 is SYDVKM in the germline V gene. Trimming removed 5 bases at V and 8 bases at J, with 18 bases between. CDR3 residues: CASSLANPPLGYTF. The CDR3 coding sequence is TGTGCCAGCAGTCTGGCCAATCCGCCTTTGGGCTACACCTTC.

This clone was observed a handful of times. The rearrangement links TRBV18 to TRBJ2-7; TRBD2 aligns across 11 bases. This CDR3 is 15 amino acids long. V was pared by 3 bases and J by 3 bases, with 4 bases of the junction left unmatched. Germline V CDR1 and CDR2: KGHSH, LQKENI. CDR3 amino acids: CASSPGSGRVYEQYF. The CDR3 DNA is TGTGCCAGCTCACCGGGTAGCGGGAGGGTCTACGAGCAGTACTTC.

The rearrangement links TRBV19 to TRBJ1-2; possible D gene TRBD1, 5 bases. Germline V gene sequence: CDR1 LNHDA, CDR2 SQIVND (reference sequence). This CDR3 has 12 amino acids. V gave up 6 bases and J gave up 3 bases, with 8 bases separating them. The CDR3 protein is CASRDTYYGYTF. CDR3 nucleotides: TGTGCCAGTAGGGACACTTACTATGGCTACACCTTC. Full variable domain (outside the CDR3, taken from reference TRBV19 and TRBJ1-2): DGGITQSPKYLFRKEGQNVTLSCEQNLNHDAMYWYRQDPGQGLRLIYYSQIVNDFQKGDIAEGYSVSREKKESFPLTVTSAQKNPTAFYLCASRDTYYGYTFGSGTRLTVV.

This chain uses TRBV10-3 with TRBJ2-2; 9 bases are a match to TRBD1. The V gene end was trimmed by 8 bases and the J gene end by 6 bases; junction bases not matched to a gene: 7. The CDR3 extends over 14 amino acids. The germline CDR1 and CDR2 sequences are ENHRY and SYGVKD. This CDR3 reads CAIEGTGPPGELFF. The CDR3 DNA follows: TGTGCCATCGAAGGGACAGGGCCCCCCGGGGAGCTGTTTTTT.

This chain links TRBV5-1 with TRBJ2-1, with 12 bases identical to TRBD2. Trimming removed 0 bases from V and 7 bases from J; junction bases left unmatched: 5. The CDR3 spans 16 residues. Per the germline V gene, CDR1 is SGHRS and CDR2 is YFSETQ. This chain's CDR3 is CASSLDLAGGLNEQFF. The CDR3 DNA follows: TGCGCCAGCAGCTTGGACCTAGCGGGGGGGCTTAATGAGCAGTTCTTC.

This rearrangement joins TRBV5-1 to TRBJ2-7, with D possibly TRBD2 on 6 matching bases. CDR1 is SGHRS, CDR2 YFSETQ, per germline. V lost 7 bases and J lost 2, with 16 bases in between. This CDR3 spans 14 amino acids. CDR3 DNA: TGCGCCAGCGACCGGGCCGGAGGGACCTACGAGCAGTACTTC. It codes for CASDRAGGTYEQYF.

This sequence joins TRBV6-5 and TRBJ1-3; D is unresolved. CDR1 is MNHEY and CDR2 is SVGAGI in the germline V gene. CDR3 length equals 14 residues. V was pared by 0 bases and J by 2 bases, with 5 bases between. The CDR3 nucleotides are TGTGCCAGCAGTTACTCATATCCTGGAAACACCATATATTTT. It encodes CASSYSYPGNTIYF.

CDR3 amino acids: CASSPWEISGNTIYF. CDR3 nucleotides: TGTGCCAGCAGTCCCTGGGAGATCTCTGGAAACACCATATATTTT. J is TRBJ1-3 and V is TRBV28; D not resolved. Trimming stripped 5 bases from V and 0 bases from J, with 11 bases between. The CDR3 length is 15 residues. Germline CDR1 MDHEN, CDR2 SYDVKM.

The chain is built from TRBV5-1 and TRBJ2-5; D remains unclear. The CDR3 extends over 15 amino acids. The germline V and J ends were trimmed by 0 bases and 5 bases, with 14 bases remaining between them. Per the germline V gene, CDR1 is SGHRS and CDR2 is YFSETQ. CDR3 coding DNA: TGCGCCAGCAGCTTGGGACCACTGGGCCACGAGACCCAGTACTTC. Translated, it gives CASSLGPLGHETQYF.

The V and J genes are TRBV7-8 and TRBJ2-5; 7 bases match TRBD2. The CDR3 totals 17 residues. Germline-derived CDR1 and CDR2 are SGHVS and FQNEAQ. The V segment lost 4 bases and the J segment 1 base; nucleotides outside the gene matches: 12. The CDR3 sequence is CASSSYRRASGQETQYF. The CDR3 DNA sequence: TGTGCCAGCAGCTCCTATCGCAGGGCTAGCGGCCAAGAGACCCAGTACTTC.

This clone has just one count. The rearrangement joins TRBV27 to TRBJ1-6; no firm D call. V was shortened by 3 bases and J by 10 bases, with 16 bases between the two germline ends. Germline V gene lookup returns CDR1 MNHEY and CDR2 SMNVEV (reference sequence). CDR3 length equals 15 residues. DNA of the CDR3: TGTGCCAGCAGTTTGACCGTTCCCGGCGGCTCACCCCTCCACTTT. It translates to CASSLTVPGGSPLHF.

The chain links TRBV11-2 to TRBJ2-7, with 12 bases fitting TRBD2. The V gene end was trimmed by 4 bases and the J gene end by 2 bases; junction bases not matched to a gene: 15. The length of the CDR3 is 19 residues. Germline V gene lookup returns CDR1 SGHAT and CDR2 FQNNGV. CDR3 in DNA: TGTGCCAGCAGCTCTAAGGCCGGGACTAGCGGGCTAGGGCCCTACGAGCAGTACTTC. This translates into CASSSKAGTSGLGPYEQYF.